This T cell receptor beta chain was observed in a study of blood T cells in healthy people across ages. Whole-study results and caveats: Per million T cells, TCR beta diversity dropped roughly linearly as age increased.

It was with a sample-barcoded 5' primer and a J-beta primer mix that a second PCR of roughly 7 to 11 cycles was run. Template switching added a 12-random-nucleotide identifier to every cDNA molecule. TCRdb analysed the 5' RACE reads with MiXCR anew, one entry per CDR3 protein. The data contain some 800,000 distinct CDR3 sequences, 40% to 50% of them singletons. Germline V gene lookup returns CDR1 SGDLS and CDR2 YYNGEE. The length of the CDR3 is 15 residues. With 2 bases removed from V and 3 bases from J, the gap between germline ends came to 12 bases. This clonotype showed up many times. The antigen is not known. It was around 10 milliliters of peripheral blood that were drawn from each donor. They isolated at least 6 million PBMCs from each sample.

The specimen was blood. The V and J genes are TRBV9 and TRBJ1-5, with a weak D call TRBD1 (6 bases). The source of this sequence is a man aged 60 to 69 in good health. This chain's CDR3 is CASSVGTLNNQPQHF. CDR3 DNA sequence: TGTGCCAGCAGCGTTGGGACACTGAACAATCAGCCCCAGCATTTT. Filled out from reference TRBV9 and TRBJ1-5, the complete variable domain reads DSGVTQTPKHLITATGQRVTLRCSPRSGDLSVYWYQQSLDQGLQFLIQYYNGEERAKGNILERFSAQQFPDLHSELNLSSLELGDSALYFCASSVGTLNNQPQHFGDGTRLSIL.